A selection of T cell receptor beta chains follows, all from one sample in a study of OX40 agonist ivuxolimab in advanced cancers. Here immunoSEQ multiplex PCR was the method, and the copy in TCRdb shows in-frame clones only, minus some. The sample includes about 61,000 clones, roughly 84% seen only once; the top ten take under 0.65%. The sequences come from CD4+ or CD8+ T cells sorted from blood, collected in a trial of the OX40 agonist ivuxolimab. These receptors originate from an adult with an advanced solid tumor such as melanoma, head and neck, liver or kidney cancer. The CDR3 runs from the conserved cysteine through the conserved F or W. A D gene is named only where the DNA matches it firmly. Clone size, where shown, is once, few, many, or a class for clones that have expanded.

NA	NA	TRBV5-1	TRBJ2-1	CASSYGDNSYNEQFF
TRBD2	once	TRBV5-1	TRBJ2-5	CASSFTSGRTSRETQYF
NA	NA	TRBV28	TRBJ1-2	CASSPPSRSGGYTF
TRBD2	NA	TRBV7-2	TRBJ2-3	CASSAGLAELVADTQYF
NA	NA	TRBV4-2	TRBJ2-7	CASSQDLPYEQYF
NA	NA	TRBV9	TRBJ2-3	CASSAIGTDTQYF
NA	once	TRBV30	TRBJ2-7	CAWRRVPPIYEQYF
TRBD1	NA	TRBV7-9	TRBJ2-2	CASSPRTGRATGELFF
TRBD2	NA	TRBV4-2	TRBJ2-5	CASSQEREVQETQYF
NA	NA	TRBV5-6	TRBJ2-6	CASSLTGTSGANVLTF
NA	NA	TRBV6-6	TRBJ1-5	CASSYFARYSNQPQHF
TRBD2	NA	TRBV5-1	TRBJ2-7	CASSFNSGVTYEQYF
NA	NA	TRBV7-9	TRBJ2-7	CASSTQRDGRREQYF
NA	NA	TRBV5-1	TRBJ2-1	CASAGAGRYNEQFF
TRBD1	few	TRBV9	TRBJ1-4	CASSTRDSGFNEKLFF
NA	once	TRBV11-2	TRBJ2-4	CASRSKNIQYF
TRBD1	NA	TRBV25-1	TRBJ2-1	CASSESTGTGGRDEQFF
TRBD2	NA	TRBV7-8	TRBJ2-7	CASSGTSSYEQYF
TRBD2	NA	TRBV19	TRBJ2-1	CASRSREGGGYNEQFF
TRBD1	NA	TRBV10-3	TRBJ1-1	CAISRQGGDTEAFF
NA	NA	TRBV5-4	TRBJ2-6	CASSPGTESSGANVLTF
TRBD1	many	TRBV27	TRBJ2-7	CASSYSGTGYSYEQYF
NA	NA	TRBV19	TRBJ1-5	CASSWSQRQPQHF
NA	NA	TRBV30	TRBJ1-1	CAWSPQTLRGRANF
NA	NA	TRBV6-5	TRBJ2-7	CAGPHEQYF
TRBD1	NA	TRBV7-9	TRBJ2-2	CASSRQGWDTGELFF